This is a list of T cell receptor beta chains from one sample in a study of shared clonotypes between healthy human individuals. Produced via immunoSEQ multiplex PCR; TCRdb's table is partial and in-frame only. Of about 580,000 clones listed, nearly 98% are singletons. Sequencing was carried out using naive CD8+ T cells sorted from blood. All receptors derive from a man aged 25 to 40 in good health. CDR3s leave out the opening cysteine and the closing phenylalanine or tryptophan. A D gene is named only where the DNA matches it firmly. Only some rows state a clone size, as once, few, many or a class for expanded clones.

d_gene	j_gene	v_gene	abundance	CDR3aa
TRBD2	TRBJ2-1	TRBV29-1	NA	SVRLAGGYEQF
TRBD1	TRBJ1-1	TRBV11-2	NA	ASSPEGQGGNKAF
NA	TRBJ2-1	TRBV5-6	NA	ASSAGAGAGSYNEQF
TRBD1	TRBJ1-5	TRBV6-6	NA	ASSFPPDREQPQH
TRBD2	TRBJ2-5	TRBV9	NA	ASSPSGTKETQY
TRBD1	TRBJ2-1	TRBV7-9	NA	ASTSGGLNEQF
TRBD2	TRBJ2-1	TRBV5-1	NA	ASSLGLAGVTSPSYNEQF
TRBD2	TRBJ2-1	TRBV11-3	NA	ASSLVGTSVLNEQF
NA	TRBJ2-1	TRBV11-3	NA	ASSSRDYSYNEQF
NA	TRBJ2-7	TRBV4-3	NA	ASSQDRRQVGEQY
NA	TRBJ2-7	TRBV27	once	ASSLGIYYEQY
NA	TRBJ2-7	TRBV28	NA	ASSLNREQY
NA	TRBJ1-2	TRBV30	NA	AWSGLAAVGGYT
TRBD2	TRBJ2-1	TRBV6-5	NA	ASTGSLAGDEEQF
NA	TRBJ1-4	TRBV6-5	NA	ASSYGGQEKLF
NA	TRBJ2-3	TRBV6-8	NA	ASSHGPDTQY
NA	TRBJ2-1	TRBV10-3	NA	AISGSTRASYNEQF
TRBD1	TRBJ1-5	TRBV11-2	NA	ASSSGQGDQPQH
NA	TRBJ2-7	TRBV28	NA	ASSWKVEGGSSYEQY
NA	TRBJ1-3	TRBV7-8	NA	ASSLVNSPSGNTIY
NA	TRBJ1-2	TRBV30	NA	AWMAPGRSYGYT
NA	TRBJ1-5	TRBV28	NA	ASLRAPYGNQPQH